The clone carrying this T cell receptor beta chain was recorded a few times. Its antigen is currently unknown. This entry comes from a study of cytomegalovirus exposure and HLA in healthy donors. About the study: Some 80 million unique TCRs from HLA-typed donors were held in an early data release.

Trimming took 4 bases from V and 5 from J; bases not matched to a gene: 7. CDR3 length equals 15 residues. Germline lookup yields CDR1 MDHEN and CDR2 SYDVKM. 60 Vbeta and 13 Jbeta primers were used in PCR. The repertoire was sequenced with immunoSEQ multiplex PCR; TCRdb's copy has only in-frame clones and lacks some. This table holds approximately 200,000 clones, about 77% found once. Broader study findings: HLA allele associations emerged for about 16,000 TCR beta sequences in a later analysis, at 0.05 false discovery rate. It was likely that a cluster of highly shared sequence variants was a sequencing artifact.

The chain uses TRBV28 and TRBJ2-5; 10 bases agree with TRBD2. The TCR originated in a man aged 25 to 40 in good health and CMV-seropositive. Sequencing was done on a sample of PBMCs. The CDR3 nucleotides are TGTGCCAGCAGTTCCCCAGCGGGGGGGCGGGAGACCCAGTACTTC. Translation gives CASSSPAGGRETQYF. Using reference TRBV28 and TRBJ2-5 for the parts outside the CDR3, the full variable domain is DVKVTQSSRYLVKRTGEKVFLECVQDMDHENMFWYRQDPGLGLRLIYFSYDVKMKEKGDIPEGYSVSREKKERFSLILESASTNQTSMYLCASSSPAGGRETQYFGPGTRLLVL.